One T cell receptor beta chain is described in this entry. The antigen is unknown. Produced via immunoSEQ multiplex PCR; TCRdb's table is partial and in-frame only. The sample holds roughly 120,000 clones; 85% to 95% are singletons and the top ten take 0.8% to 1%. CDR3 size: 11 residues. Deletions cut 3 bases from V and 4 bases from J, with 3 bases between. Germline-derived CDR1 and CDR2 are KGHSH and LQKENI. This entry belongs to a study of OX40 agonist ivuxolimab in advanced cancers. Overall study: A male proportion of around 86% was recorded, with mean age about 60 years and range roughly 23 to 90. Study-wide findings and caveats: CD8+ T cells showed, on average, more clonal expansion than CD4+ cells.

Sequences were derived from CD4+ or CD8+ T cells sorted from blood, sampled in a trial of the OX40 agonist ivuxolimab. The receptor was derived from an adult with an advanced solid tumor such as melanoma, head and neck, liver or kidney cancer. V and J are TRBV18 and TRBJ1-1; D unresolved. CDR3 in DNA: TGTGCCAGCTCACCCGGCACTGAAGCTTTCTTT. Residues: CASSPGTEAFF.